Shown below are 32 T cell receptor beta chains from a single sample sequenced in a study of CXCR3-negative and CXCR3-positive naive CD8 T cells. The authors made the TRB cDNA libraries by 5' RACE using UMI labels. Reanalyzing the 5' RACE reads, TCRdb keeps one entry per CDR3 protein, without DNA. The sample has about 130,000 distinct CDR3 sequences. The sample was naive CXCR3- CD8+ T cells from blood. Noted subset: CD45RO-CCR7+CD27+CD95- naive CD8+ T cells lacking CXCR3 (TNR3-). These receptors all stem from a human donor in good health. Some clones in this sample may be carry-over from other donors' samples.

The chain couples TRBV28 to TRBJ1-5; TCRdb lists TRBD1, though no DNA is available to test this call. The CDR3 is 15 amino acids. Germline V gene data show CDR1 as MDHEN and CDR2 as SYDVKM. The CDR3 reads CASSSQGFDNQPQHF.

This chain uses TRBV28 with TRBJ2-3; as DNA is missing, the TRBD1 call by TCRdb cannot be tested. Germline CDR1 MDHEN, CDR2 SYDVKM. The CDR3 is made up of 16 amino acids. The CDR3 is CASSFPRGDSTDTQYF.

CDR3 amino acids: CASSDPTRITDTQYF. The rearrangement uses TRBV7-9 and TRBJ2-3. CDR1 and CDR2 (germline): SEHNR, FQNEAQ (reference sequence). The CDR3 totals 15 residues.

The chain joins TRBV4-2 to TRBJ2-1; the TCRdb D gene call, TRBD1, has no DNA to confirm it. CDR1 is LGHNA and CDR2 is YNFKEQ in the germline V gene. This CDR3 is 16 amino acids long. CDR3 residues: CASSQVGGLTYNEQFF.

The chain links TRBV4-1 to TRBJ2-7; TCRdb gives TRBD1 as the D gene, but with no DNA this cannot be confirmed. The CDR3 length is 15 residues. Germline values: CDR1 MGHRA, CDR2 YSYEKL. Here the CDR3 reads CASSQEPGIGYEQYF.

The chain carries TRBV20-1 and TRBJ1-5. Germline V gene sequence: CDR1 DFQATT, CDR2 SNEGSKA (reference sequence). There are 12 residues in the CDR3. CDR3 sequence: CSASSSNQPQHF.

The V gene is TRBV12-3 or TRBV12-4, the J gene TRBJ1-2; lacking DNA, the TRBD1 call made by TCRdb goes unchecked. The CDR3 is 15 amino acids. CDR3 amino acids: CASSLSGQGNYGYTF.

J is TRBJ2-1 and V is TRBV9; TCRdb indicates TRBD2, and absent DNA this call remains unverified. The germline V gene has CDR1 SGDLS and CDR2 YYNGEE. CDR3 length equals 17 residues. The CDR3 sequence: CASSVEDVAGGGNEQFF.

This chain joins TRBV7-6 and TRBJ1-5. The CDR3 spans 13 residues. Germline lookup yields CDR1 SGHVS and CDR2 FNYEAQ. CDR3 residues: CASSPARYQPQHF. Filled out from reference TRBV7-6 and TRBJ1-5, the complete variable domain reads GAGVSQSPRYKVTKRGQDVALRCDPISGHVSLYWYRQALGQGPEFLTYFNYEAQQDKSGLPNDRFSAERPEGSISTLTIQRTEQRDSAMYRCASSPARYQPQHFGDGTRLSIL.

The chain uses TRBV6-2 or TRBV6-3 and TRBJ2-5; TCRdb's D call of TRBD1 is untestable without DNA. This CDR3 spans 13 amino acids. The germline V gene encodes CDR1 MNHEY and CDR2 SVGEGT. The CDR3 reads CASEAGAGETQYF.

CDR3 sequence reads: CSARDRTMNPEAFF. V is TRBV20-1 and J is TRBJ1-1. This CDR3 is 14 amino acids long. CDR1 DFQATT and CDR2 SNEGSKA come from the germline V gene (reference sequence).

The chain links TRBV11-2 to TRBJ2-1; TCRdb's assignment of TRBD2 cannot be checked, as there is no DNA. The CDR3 loop spans 14 amino acids. Germline lookup yields CDR1 SGHAT and CDR2 FQNNGV. CDR3 sequence: CASSLDRGSGEQFF.

The chain joins TRBV29-1 to TRBJ1-1. The CDR3 is 12 residues long. Germline CDR1 SQVTM, CDR2 ANQGSEA. CDR3 region: CSVDPWRREAFF.

CDR3 residues: CASSDSSAASGRAPYEQYF. The V gene is TRBV6-1, the J gene TRBJ2-7; with no DNA, the TCRdb D assignment of TRBD2 cannot be verified. The CDR3 runs 19 residues. Germline V lookup: CDR1 MNHNS, CDR2 SASEGT.

This chain uses TRBV12-3 or TRBV12-4 with TRBJ2-2; the D call from TCRdb, TRBD1, cannot be confirmed without DNA. This CDR3 region has 16 residues. This CDR3 is CASRTGGSRNTGELFF.

The rearrangement joins TRBV5-1 to TRBJ1-1; absent DNA, TCRdb's TRBD1 call cannot be checked. Germline lookup yields CDR1 SGHRS and CDR2 YFSETQ. The CDR3 has 15 amino acids. The chain's CDR3 is CASSRDRTVQGEAFF.

The chain joins TRBV15 to TRBJ2-3; TCRdb's D call, TRBD1, is unchecked because there is no DNA. CDR1 is LNHNV, CDR2 YYDKDF, per germline (reference sequence). The CDR3 is 12 amino acids. This chain's CDR3 is CATSSRGDTQYF.

This rearrangement joins TRBV29-1 to TRBJ2-1; as DNA is missing, the TRBD2 call by TCRdb cannot be tested. CDR1 and CDR2 from the germline V gene are SQVTM and ANQGSEA. This CDR3 comprises 14 residues. The CDR3 is CSVAELAGSSEQFF.

The genes are TRBV12-3 or TRBV12-4 and TRBJ2-1; the TCRdb call, TRBD2, lacks DNA for checking. The length of the CDR3 is 14 residues. CDR3 protein: CASSPLAGVDQKFF.

The chain couples TRBV29-1 to TRBJ1-2. CDR1 is SQVTM, CDR2 ANQGSEA, per germline. The CDR3 runs to 13 residues. The CDR3 sequence: CSPVRGEVPGYTF.

The chain uses TRBV28 and TRBJ2-7; TCRdb's assignment of TRBD1 cannot be checked, as there is no DNA. This CDR3 is built from 14 residues. Germline CDR1 and CDR2: MDHEN and SYDVKM. CDR3 protein: CASRRTGRDYEQYF. The full variable domain, rest sourced from reference TRBV28 and TRBJ2-7, is DVKVTQSSRYLVKRTGEKVFLECVQDMDHENMFWYRQDPGLGLRLIYFSYDVKMKEKGDIPEGYSVSREKKERFSLILESASTNQTSMYLCASRRTGRDYEQYFGPGTRLTVT.

The chain couples TRBV20-1 to TRBJ2-1; TCRdb lists TRBD2, though no DNA is available to test this call. The CDR3 runs 16 residues. Looked up from germline, CDR1 is DFQATT and CDR2 is SNEGSKA (reference sequence). The CDR3 reads CSGSNPGTSGSYEQFF.

The chain employs TRBV4-2 and TRBJ2-7; no DNA is available, so the TRBD1 call from TCRdb remains unchecked. The germline gives CDR1 LGHNA, CDR2 YNFKEQ. The CDR3 is made up of 14 amino acids. The CDR3 spells CASSQERGTGEQYF.

The rearrangement uses TRBV29-1 and TRBJ2-1; no DNA is available, so the TRBD2 call from TCRdb remains unchecked. Germline V CDR1 and CDR2: SQVTM, ANQGSEA. The CDR3 runs to 15 residues. CDR3 amino acids: CSVRSGTSGSNEQFF.

This chain uses TRBV6-2 or TRBV6-3 with TRBJ2-1. The CDR3 length is 16 residues. CDR1 is MNHEY, CDR2 SVGEGT, per germline. CDR3 amino acids: CASIYYLRSSYNEQFF.

The chain combines TRBV11-2 with TRBJ1-1. The germline V gene encodes CDR1 SGHAT and CDR2 FQNNGV. This CDR3 is built from 14 residues. CDR3 loop: CASSSKGSAAEAFF.

The chain has TRBV27 and TRBJ2-7; TCRdb designates TRBD2, a call that cannot be tested without DNA. The CDR3 runs to 14 residues. CDR1 MNHEY and CDR2 SMNVEV come from the germline V gene (reference sequence). This CDR3 reads CASSFTGRVYEQYF.

This chain connects TRBV7-6 to TRBJ2-3; TCRdb proposes TRBD2, but this gene call is untestable without DNA. Looked up from germline, CDR1 is SGHVS and CDR2 is FNYEAQ. CDR3 length: 15 residues. CDR3: CASSLNAGSADTQYF.

V is TRBV11-2 and J is TRBJ2-3. Germline CDR1 and CDR2: SGHAT and FQNNGV. This CDR3 spans 18 amino acids. CDR3 in amino acids: CASSLDPPYPWETDTQYF.

J is TRBJ2-7 and V is TRBV12-3 or TRBV12-4; the TRBD1 assignment by TCRdb is unverifiable without DNA. This CDR3 has 15 amino acids. CDR3 sequence: CASSSPGQGTYEQYF.

The V call is TRBV6-6, the J call TRBJ2-2. There are 14 residues in the CDR3. Germline V lookup: CDR1 MNHNY, CDR2 SVGAGI (reference sequence). The CDR3 here is CASTQVAPTGELFF.

CDR3 protein: CASSLDVAGPIADTQYF. This chain links TRBV7-3 with TRBJ2-3; checking the TCRdb D call of TRBD1 is not possible without DNA. This CDR3 is built from 17 residues. Germline CDR1 and CDR2: SGHTA and FQGTGA.